The 26 T cell receptor beta chains below come from one sample, sequenced in a study of monozygotic twins with inflammatory bowel disease. TCRdb re-called the 5' RACE reads and shows each CDR3 protein once, DNA omitted. Its table lists nearly 450,000 distinct CDR3 sequences. The sequencing sample was made of blood. The receptors stem from a human donor with ulcerative colitis or Crohn's disease, or a healthy co-twin of an affected twin (not recorded which).

The V call is TRBV7-2, the J call TRBJ1-1. This CDR3 has 12 amino acids. The germline V gene encodes CDR1 SGHTA and CDR2 FQGNSA. The CDR3 region is CASSLAIGEAFF.

CDR3 amino acids: CASSLKLSGANVLTF. The chain uses TRBV7-9 and TRBJ2-6. Germline V gene sequence: CDR1 SEHNR, CDR2 FQNEAQ (reference sequence). The CDR3 has 15 amino acids. Full variable domain (outside the CDR3, taken from reference TRBV7-9 and TRBJ2-6): DTGVSQNPRHKITKRGQNVTFRCDPISEHNRLYWYRQTLGQGPEFLTYFQNEAQLEKSRLLSDRFSAERPKGSFSTLEIQRTEQGDSAMYLCASSLKLSGANVLTFGAGSRLTVL.

The V and J genes are TRBV19 and TRBJ1-1. Germline CDR1 is LNHDA and CDR2 is SQIVND (reference sequence). This CDR3 spans 13 amino acids. CDR3 sequence reads: CASSLGSYTEAFF.

CDR3 protein: CASSHSGTGAYEQYF. This sequence joins TRBV9 and TRBJ2-7; TCRdb's D gene call, TRBD1, goes unchecked for lack of DNA. The CDR3 totals 15 residues. Germline CDR1 and CDR2: SGDLS and YYNGEE.

The chain employs TRBV28 and TRBJ2-3; the TRBD1 assignment by TCRdb is unverifiable without DNA. This CDR3 region has 15 residues. The V gene's germline CDR1 is MDHEN and CDR2 SYDVKM. The CDR3: CASSVPGTLTDTQYF.

J is TRBJ2-5 and V is TRBV7-2; TCRdb's D gene call, TRBD1, goes unchecked for lack of DNA. CDR1 and CDR2 from the germline V gene are SGHTA and FQGNSA. The CDR3 loop spans 14 amino acids. The CDR3 loop reads CASSLLTAQATQYF.

This chain joins TRBV29-1 and TRBJ2-3; TCRdb picks TRBD1, but there is no DNA to check that call. CDR3 length equals 13 residues. Germline V gene data show CDR1 as SQVTM and CDR2 as ANQGSEA. CDR3 sequence: CSVRAVSTDTQYF.

The chain carries TRBV29-1 and TRBJ1-1; TCRdb picks TRBD1, but there is no DNA to check that call. Per germline, CDR1 SQVTM and CDR2 ANQGSEA. This CDR3 region has 13 residues. The chain's CDR3 is CSVETGLNTEAFF.

The CDR3: CASSLGHWETQYF. V is TRBV7-3 and J is TRBJ2-5; the TRBD1 assignment by TCRdb is unverifiable without DNA. This CDR3 is built from 13 residues. CDR1 and CDR2 from the germline V gene are SGHTA and FQGTGA.

The chain carries TRBV7-2 and TRBJ2-1; checking the TCRdb D call of TRBD2 is not possible without DNA. Germline V gene sequence: CDR1 SGHTA, CDR2 FQGNSA. The CDR3 runs to 17 residues. The CDR3 loop is CASRHPVGLAGGNEQFF.

The J gene is TRBJ2-7, the V gene TRBV20-1; without DNA, the TCRdb call of TRBD2 cannot be checked. Germline loops: CDR1 DFQATT, CDR2 SNEGSKA (reference sequence). The CDR3 is 15 residues long. CDR3 residues: CSASSGLAGAYEQYF.

This chain joins TRBV25-1 and TRBJ1-1; the TCRdb D gene call, TRBD1, has no DNA to confirm it. This CDR3 is 13 amino acids long. CDR1 and CDR2 from the germline V gene are MGHDK and SYGVNS. The CDR3 loop reads CASSGGVRTEAFF.

The CDR3 protein is CASSESRPYNEQFF. The chain carries TRBV2 and TRBJ2-1. Germline values: CDR1 SNHLY, CDR2 FYNNEI. This CDR3 contains 14 residues.

The chain couples TRBV6-1 to TRBJ2-5. CDR1 is MNHNS, CDR2 SASEGT, per germline. CDR3 length: 15 residues. The CDR3 protein is CASSLDRIPSGTQYF.

V and J are TRBV20-1 and TRBJ1-4. The CDR3 covers 14 residues. CDR1 is DFQATT and CDR2 is SNEGSKA in the germline V gene (reference sequence). This CDR3 reads CSATPGGVGEKLFF.

V usage is TRBV30 and J usage is TRBJ1-3; TCRdb selects TRBD1, and the lack of DNA leaves this call unchecked. Germline CDR1 and CDR2: GTSNPN and SVGIG (reference sequence). The CDR3 consists of 13 residues. CDR3: CAWRDRAGNTIYF.

CDR3 sequence reads: CASSLGQVTGNTIYF. The chain joins TRBV7-2 to TRBJ1-3. Per the germline V gene, CDR1 is SGHTA and CDR2 is FQGNSA. The CDR3 is 15 residues long.

The gene calls are TRBV3-1 and TRBJ2-5; TCRdb proposes TRBD2, but this gene call is untestable without DNA. Germline V CDR1 and CDR2: LGHDT, YNNKEL (reference sequence). The CDR3 is 13 residues long. CDR3 protein: CASSQDSSLAQYF.

J is TRBJ1-1 and V is TRBV7-9; TCRdb selects TRBD1, and the lack of DNA leaves this call unchecked. This CDR3 contains 15 residues. Germline CDR1 is SEHNR and CDR2 is FQNEAQ (reference sequence). CDR3 amino acids: CASSFGPTENTEAFF.

The V and J genes are TRBV7-3 and TRBJ2-1; TCRdb picks TRBD1, but there is no DNA to check that call. The CDR3 is made up of 13 amino acids. The germline gives CDR1 SGHTA, CDR2 FQGTGA. CDR3 sequence reads: CASSLRRGNEQFF. The entire variable domain, with the rest obtained from reference TRBV7-3 and TRBJ2-1, is as follows: GAGVSQTPSNKVTEKGKYVELRCDPISGHTALYWYRQSLGQGPEFLIYFQGTGAADDSGLPNDRFFAVRPEGSVSTLKIQRTERGDSAVYLCASSLRRGNEQFFGPGTRLTVL.

This chain links TRBV5-1 with TRBJ1-4; the D gene TCRdb calls, TRBD1, cannot be checked with no DNA. Looked up from germline, CDR1 is SGHRS and CDR2 is YFSETQ. This CDR3 spans 15 amino acids. The CDR3 sequence: CASSLAGGSNEKLFF.

The chain carries TRBV28 and TRBJ1-2. The CDR3 has 14 amino acids. Germline CDR1 MDHEN, CDR2 SYDVKM. CDR3 protein: CASSRAGRVYGYTF.

The rearrangement links TRBV14 to TRBJ2-3; TCRdb picks TRBD2, but there is no DNA to check that call. This CDR3 is 17 amino acids long. The germline CDR1 and CDR2 sequences are SGHDN and FVKESK. The CDR3 protein is CASSQGSGPMITDTQYF.

This chain joins TRBV24-1 and TRBJ2-3. This CDR3 spans 15 amino acids. The germline V gene encodes CDR1 KGHDR and CDR2 SFDVKD. The CDR3 is CATSDAGAITDTQYF.

This chain joins TRBV7-2 and TRBJ2-3; TCRdb gives TRBD2 as the D gene, but with no DNA this cannot be confirmed. In germline, CDR1 is SGHTA, CDR2 FQGNSA. The CDR3 extends over 14 amino acids. CDR3 amino acids: CASSSGTIIDTQYF. Supplemented by reference TRBV7-2 and TRBJ2-3, the full variable domain reads GAGVSQSPSNKVTEKGKDVELRCDPISGHTALYWYRQSLGQGLEFLIYFQGNSAPDKSGLPSDRFSAERTGGSVSTLTIQRTQQEDSAVYLCASSSGTIIDTQYFGPGTRLTVL.

The chain joins TRBV18 to TRBJ1-1. This CDR3 contains 14 residues. Germline CDR1 is KGHSH and CDR2 is LQKENI. CDR3: CASSPQEGRTEAFF.